The entry that follows covers one T cell receptor beta chain sequence. Its antigen specificity is not known. The record has no base qualities; no much larger clone is one base away. This sample was included in a study of identifying expanded T cells in peripheral blood (dated by TCRdb to between 2017 and 2020). About the study as a whole: Separate aliquots of the same genomic DNA pool were sequenced to produce technical replicates, and four replicates were compared in pairs. Broader findings and caveats from the paper: In all healthy donors, the variance in clone template counts between samples taken roughly 14 days apart rose significantly as total template count increased. Across all healthy-donor time intervals, the beta-binomial model significantly cut both the number of clones called differentially abundant and the false-positive rate. The authors expected that biological variance in healthy repertoires might rise further over much longer intervals, such as months to years. Between technical replicates the binomial model flagged 0.9 to 1.5 differentially abundant clones, whereas over two weeks the binomial model flagged about 16.4 and over about four weeks roughly 20.

TCRbeta CDR3 regions were profiled with the immunoSEQ Assay using bias-controlled multiplex PCR amplification of genomic DNA. The paper's processing steps were these. To quantify the absolute abundance of each unique TCRbeta CDR3 region, the sequences were collapsed and filtered. Differential abundance was assessed using a binomial (Fisher-equivalent) model and a beta-binomial model in which time-dependent variance fitted from healthy donors was added. Clones with fewer than 5 combined templates were removed, and differential abundance was called for clones with a Benjamini-Hochberg FDR below 0.01. The form v = (b*log(k)+a)^2 was used to model beta-binomial variance as a function of total template count across the two samples. Held by TCRdb, this immuneACCESS table contains in-frame sequences only and omits some clones. Under half of the omission traces to an unresolved V gene where checked; the cause of the rest is unknown. Clonal size and the V and J genes are those of that table, whereas D and trimming came from the DNA. Counted in this sample were roughly 120,000 clones; around 89% of them appeared once. The ten biggest clones cover 7.5% to 9.5% of the sample.

During the collection period, no immune events, such as infections, were documented for the healthy donors. Blood repertoires from healthy donors were used as a training cohort for calibrating time-dependent variance in a beta-binomial model of differential abundance of T-cell clones. The training cohort included about ten healthy donors, of whom 3 were female and 7 were male. The donors were between roughly 29 and 65 years old, with an average age of about 47 years. Obtained from a commercial supplier, whole blood was collected from each healthy donor at three time points set about two weeks apart. For immunosequencing, genomic DNA was extracted from whole blood that had not been sorted. Trimming at the junction amounts to 0 bases on V and 8 bases on J, and the germline ends lie 14 bases apart. CDR1 and CDR2 (LNHNV, YYDKDF) derive from the germline V gene (reference sequence). The CDR3 numbers 16 residues from cysteine through phenylalanine. Here the CDR3 DNA is all that survives: 48 bases in frame from base 1.

The sequence derives from a person between 18 and 70 years old in good health. The rearranged chain carries TRBV15 and TRBJ1-6, with the D gene too uncertain to name. The sequencing input was blood. The DNA sequence is TGTGCCACCAGCAGAGATGTGGTGGGTATGGATTCACCCCTCCACTTT. Translated, this gives CATSRDVVGMDSPLHF.